The clone carrying this T cell receptor beta chain was recorded only once. Original processing methods: For nucleated cells, counts were estimated from reference gene primer amplification. Here immunoSEQ multiplex PCR was the method, and the copy in TCRdb shows in-frame clones only, minus some. The V and J calls and clone size were taken over from that table, and D and trimming were inferred from the DNA. Here the sample spans 210,000 or so clones, 80% to 90% being singletons. The data stem from a study of blood T cell repertoires in COVID-19. On the study more broadly: Whether acute or convalescent, the COVID-19 samples came from the United States, Italy and Spain. Nucleic acid was either cDNA or gDNA, and it came from T cells, B-cell-depleted T cells, or PBMCs.

The germline V gene has CDR1 MDHEN and CDR2 SYDVKM. J gave up 4 bases and V 2 bases, and 4 bases lay outside the gene matches. This CDR3 has 14 residues. Sequencing input: peripheral blood. This rearrangement joins TRBV28 to TRBJ1-2; TRBD1 matches 7 bases. The sequence was collected from a man aged 18 to 29 with active or convalescent COVID-19. CDR3 in amino acids: CASSLQGVSYGYTF. The CDR3 nucleotides read TGTGCCAGCAGTTTACAGGGGGTCAGCTATGGCTACACCTTC.